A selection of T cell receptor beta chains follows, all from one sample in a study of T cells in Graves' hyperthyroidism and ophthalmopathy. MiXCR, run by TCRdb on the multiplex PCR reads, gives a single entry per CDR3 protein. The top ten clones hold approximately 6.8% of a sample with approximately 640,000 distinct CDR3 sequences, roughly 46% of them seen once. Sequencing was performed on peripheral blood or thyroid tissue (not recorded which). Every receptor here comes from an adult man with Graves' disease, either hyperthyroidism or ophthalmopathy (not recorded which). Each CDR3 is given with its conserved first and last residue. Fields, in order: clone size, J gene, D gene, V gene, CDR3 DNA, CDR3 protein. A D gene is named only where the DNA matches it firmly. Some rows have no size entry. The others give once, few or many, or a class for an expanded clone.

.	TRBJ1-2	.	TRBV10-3	TGTGCCATCAGTGACCCAGTGACAGGAGGCTATGGCTGCACCTTC	CAISDPVTGGYGCTF
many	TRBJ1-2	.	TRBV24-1	TGTGCCACCAGACAGGGTAACAACTATGGCTACACCTTC	CATRQGNNYGYTF
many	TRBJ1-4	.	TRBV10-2	TGCGCCAGCAGTGAGTCTTTGGGGGCTAATGAAAAACTGTTTTTT	CASSESLGANEKLFF
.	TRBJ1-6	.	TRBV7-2	TGTGCCAGCAGTTTAGTTACGGGGGCTCATTCACCCCTCCACTTT	CASSLVTGAHSPLHF
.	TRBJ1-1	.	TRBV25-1	TGTGCTAGGGAGGAGGGTATGAACACTGAAGCTTTCTTT	CAREEGMNTEAFF
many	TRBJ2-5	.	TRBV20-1	TGCAGTGCTAGATGGGGTATGGAGACCCAGTACTTC	CSARWGMETQYF
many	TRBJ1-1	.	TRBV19	TGTGCCAGTAGTCTCGGGGTATCGAACACTGAAGCTTTCTTT	CASSLGVSNTEAFF
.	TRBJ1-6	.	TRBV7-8	TGTGCCAGCAGCTTAGTTGGTCAGGTTCCTCCCCTCCACTTT	CASSLVGQVPPLHF
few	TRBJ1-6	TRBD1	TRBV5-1	TGCGCCAGCAGCTGGGGGGACAGTCGTTCACCCCTCCACTTT	CASSWGDSRSPLHF
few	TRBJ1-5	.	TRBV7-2	TGTGCCAGCAGCCTTAGGGGAGGATTGGAGGATCAGCCCCAGCATTTT	CASSLRGGLEDQPQHF
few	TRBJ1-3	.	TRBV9	TGTGCCAGCAGCGTACAGGGTGGCTTCCCCGGAAACACCATATATTTT	CASSVQGGFPGNTIYF
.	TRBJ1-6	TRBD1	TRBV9	TGTGCCAGCAGCCCCGGGACAGCCTATAATTCACCCCTCCACTTT	CASSPGTAYNSPLHF
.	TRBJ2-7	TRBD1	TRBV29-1	TGCAGCTCGGGACAGTACCTAGGGAAGCAGTACTTC	CSSGQYLGKQYF
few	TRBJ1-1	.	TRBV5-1	TGCGCCAGCAGGATTCAGGAAAACACTGAAGCTTTCTTT	CASRIQENTEAFF
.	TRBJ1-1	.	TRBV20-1	TGCAGTGCTAGGGGATACGGGGGCGGGAACACTGAAGCTTTCTTT	CSARGYGGGNTEAFF
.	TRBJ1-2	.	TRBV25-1	TGTGCCAGCGTTGAGCGTGCGACCTATGGCTACACCTTC	CASVERATYGYTF
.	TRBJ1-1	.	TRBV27	TGTGCCAGCAATGGGGGAGAGGACACTGAAGCTTTCTTT	CASNGGEDTEAFF
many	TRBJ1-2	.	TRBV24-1	TGTGCCACCAGTGATCCAACCTTTAACTATGGCTACACCTTC	CATSDPTFNYGYTF
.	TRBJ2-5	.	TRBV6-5	TGTGCCAGCAGGAGGGGGACTAAAGAGACCCAGTACTTC	CASRRGTKETQYF
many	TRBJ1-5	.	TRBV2	TGTGCCAGCAAAGGGCGGACCAATCAGCCCCAGCATTTT	CASKGRTNQPQHF
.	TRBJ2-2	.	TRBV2	TGTGCCAGCAGTGAAGCGCTTCGAGGGCTGTGGAACACCGGGGAGCTGTTTTTT	CASSEALRGLWNTGELFF
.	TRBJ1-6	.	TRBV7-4	TGTACCAGCAGCTTTGAGGGAGACTCACCCCTCCACTTT	CTSSFEGDSPLHF
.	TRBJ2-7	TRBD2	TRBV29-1	TGCAGCGTAGTGGGACTAGCGAACGAGCAGTACTTC	CSVVGLANEQYF
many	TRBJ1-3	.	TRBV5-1	TGCGCCAGCAGCTTGGTGGGTGCTACAGGAAACACCATATATTTT	CASSLVGATGNTIYF
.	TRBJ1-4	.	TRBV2	TGTGCCAGCAGCCCGACCCCCCCCCAGGGAGGGGAAAAACTGTTTTTT	CASSPTPPQGGEKLFF